The clone carrying this TCR beta chain turned up a few times. The antigen remains unidentified. These data come from a study of regulatory T cells in long-lasting Graves disease. The study's findings and limits: Researchers reported studying only peripheral blood, not thyroid tissue. TRBV28, TRBJ1-2 and TRBJ2-5 emerged as the favored segments in persistent disease.

CDR3 regions were amplified by Arm-PCR using iRepertoire HTBI primers to build TCR beta libraries. MiXCR was run by TCRdb on the multiplex PCR reads, yielding one entry per CDR3 protein. Counted here are hundreds of thousands of distinct CDR3 sequences, about 18% occurring once; the ten biggest clones make up around 30%. Documented time point: persistent/refractory GD, antithyroid drugs over 5 years with positive TRAb. The TCR library was prepared using RNA isolated from PBMCs. Patients came through an endocrinology department, and that department was in Xi'an, China. With EDTA tubes as the receptacles, about 8.1 milliliters of peripheral blood were drawn. V lost 1 base and J lost 5, with 24 bases in between. Germline V gene data show CDR1 as DFQATT and CDR2 as SNEGSKA (reference sequence). The CDR3 is 17 amino acids.

This sample comprised peripheral blood mononuclear cells (PBMCs), obtained when the disease was refractory, from a patient treated with antithyroid drugs. The sequence was obtained from a female donor with Graves disease. This chain joins TRBV20-1 and TRBJ2-7, with D unresolved. The CDR3: CSARVFPTHQFVDEQYF. Written as DNA, the CDR3 is TGCAGTGCTAGAGTTTTTCCTACGCACCAGTTTGTTGACGAGCAGTACTTC.